These T cell receptor beta chains were read from a single sample in a study of OX40 agonist ivuxolimab in advanced cancers. Profiling relied on immunoSEQ multiplex PCR, and the TCRdb table lists in-frame clones only, not all of them. The table has tens of thousands of clones, about 90% seen once. Sequenced here: CD4+ or CD8+ T cells sorted from blood, sampled in a trial of the OX40 agonist ivuxolimab. The receptors stem from an adult with an advanced solid tumor such as melanoma, head and neck, liver or kidney cancer. Both conserved end residues are part of each CDR3. The D gene is left open where the match is weak. For some rows the clone size is stated as once, few or many, or as a class when expanded; others skip it.

>TRBV5-4|13|TRBJ1-5|NA|NA
CASSLESGQPQHF
TGTGCCAGCAGCTTGGAAAGCGGTCAGCCCCAGCATTTT
>TRBV27|14|TRBJ1-2|NA|NA
CASSRGTPTYGYTF
TGTGCCAGCAGCCGAGGGACACCTACCTATGGCTACACCTTC
>TRBV7-9|14|TRBJ1-1|NA|NA
CASSFHFGGTEAFF
TGTGCCAGCAGCTTCCACTTTGGGGGAACTGAAGCTTTCTTT
>TRBV19|16|TRBJ2-3|NA|NA
CASTPSAGQYIDTQYF
TGTGCCAGCACGCCCAGCGCAGGGCAGTACATCGATACGCAGTATTTT
>TRBV7-9|16|TRBJ1-1|NA|TRBD1
CASSLKGTGGRTEAFF
TGTGCCAGCAGCTTAAAGGGGACAGGGGGGAGGACTGAAGCTTTCTTT
>TRBV7-2|14|TRBJ1-2|NA|NA
CASSLPGGGYGYTF
TGTGCCAGCAGCTTACCCGGGGGCGGCTATGGCTACACCTTC
>TRBV15|14|TRBJ2-2|once|TRBD1
CATSRGQGSGELFF
TGTGCCACCAGCAGGGGACAGGGGTCCGGGGAGCTGTTTTTT
>TRBV6-5|12|TRBJ2-7|NA|NA
CASSLPPYEQYF
TGTGCCAGCAGTCTACCCCCCTACGAGCAGTACTTC
>TRBV10-3|13|TRBJ1-5|NA|TRBD1
CAISATGEQPQHF
TGTGCCATCAGTGCCACAGGGGAACAGCCCCAGCATTTT
>TRBV2|16|TRBJ1-4|once|NA
CASRTPRGGVNEKLFF
TGTGCCAGCAGGACCCCCCGGGGAGGGGTTAATGAAAAACTGTTTTTT
>TRBV10-3|15|TRBJ2-7|NA|TRBD1
CAISEWDRGLYEQYF
TGTGCCATCAGTGAGTGGGACAGGGGGCTGTACGAGCAGTACTTC
>TRBV5-1|18|TRBJ2-3|NA|TRBD2
CASSPGVGLVKRSDTQYF
TGCGCCAGCAGCCCAGGCGTCGGACTAGTGAAGCGGTCAGATACGCAGTATTTT
>TRBV5-1|18|TRBJ2-3|NA|TRBD1
CASSLLTGQGLTTDTQYF
TGCGCCAGCAGCTTACTCACCGGACAGGGACTGACCACAGATACGCAGTATTTT
>TRBV5-1|13|TRBJ1-1|few|NA
CASRVTGNTEAFF
TGCGCCAGCAGGGTGACAGGGAACACTGAAGCTTTCTTT
>TRBV2|15|TRBJ1-2|NA|NA
CASSERTALNYGYTF
TGTGCCAGCAGTGAAAGGACAGCCCTTAACTATGGCTACACCTTC